The rows below give T cell receptor beta chains drawn from one sample of a study of blood T cell repertoires in COVID-19. Clones were sequenced by immunoSEQ multiplex PCR, and TCRdb holds only the in-frame ones, with some missing. The sample consists of around 11,000 clones, roughly nine tenths of them appearing once. What was sequenced was peripheral blood. The receptors here all came from a young man with active or convalescent COVID-19. Both conserved end residues are part of each CDR3. D genes are given only for firm matches. Size is omitted from some rows. Given values are once, few, many or a class for expanded clones.

d_gene: .; j_gene: TRBJ2-1; v_gene: TRBV10-2; abundance: .; CDR3aa: CASSEAGTYNEQFF
d_gene: .; j_gene: TRBJ2-3; v_gene: TRBV21-1; abundance: .; CDR3aa: CASSKDDSGGTDTQYF
d_gene: .; j_gene: TRBJ1-2; v_gene: TRBV29-1; abundance: .; CDR3aa: CSVEGPLGKGLGYGYTF
d_gene: TRBD1; j_gene: TRBJ1-6; v_gene: TRBV30; abundance: .; CDR3aa: CAWSGGQDNSPLHF
d_gene: TRBD1; j_gene: TRBJ2-1; v_gene: TRBV6-6; abundance: .; CDR3aa: CASSFTGGTTNEQFF
d_gene: TRBD1; j_gene: TRBJ1-2; v_gene: TRBV2; abundance: .; CDR3aa: CASSPQRDSLGLYGYTF
d_gene: TRBD1; j_gene: TRBJ1-2; v_gene: TRBV7-9; abundance: .; CDR3aa: CASSPRTGVGNYGYTF
d_gene: .; j_gene: TRBJ1-1; v_gene: TRBV7-8; abundance: .; CDR3aa: CASSLGVQVLVLSVAFF
d_gene: TRBD2; j_gene: TRBJ2-3; v_gene: TRBV14; abundance: .; CDR3aa: CASSRRAGTDTQYF
d_gene: .; j_gene: TRBJ1-1; v_gene: TRBV4-1; abundance: .; CDR3aa: CASSQSTGMNTEAFF
d_gene: .; j_gene: TRBJ1-4; v_gene: TRBV15; abundance: .; CDR3aa: CATSRDQATNEKLFF
d_gene: TRBD1; j_gene: TRBJ1-5; v_gene: TRBV2; abundance: .; CDR3aa: CASNDRGQPDEPQHF
d_gene: .; j_gene: TRBJ2-3; v_gene: TRBV6-5; abundance: .; CDR3aa: CASSYGSTDTQYF
d_gene: .; j_gene: TRBJ2-6; v_gene: TRBV4-1; abundance: .; CDR3aa: CASSQVARGAGANVLTF
d_gene: .; j_gene: TRBJ2-4; v_gene: TRBV2; abundance: once; CDR3aa: CASSPRGAGTNIQYF
d_gene: TRBD1; j_gene: TRBJ1-2; v_gene: TRBV19; abundance: .; CDR3aa: CASSKSSGTGGAHGYTF
d_gene: TRBD2; j_gene: TRBJ2-5; v_gene: TRBV30; abundance: .; CDR3aa: CAWSAGGQETQYF